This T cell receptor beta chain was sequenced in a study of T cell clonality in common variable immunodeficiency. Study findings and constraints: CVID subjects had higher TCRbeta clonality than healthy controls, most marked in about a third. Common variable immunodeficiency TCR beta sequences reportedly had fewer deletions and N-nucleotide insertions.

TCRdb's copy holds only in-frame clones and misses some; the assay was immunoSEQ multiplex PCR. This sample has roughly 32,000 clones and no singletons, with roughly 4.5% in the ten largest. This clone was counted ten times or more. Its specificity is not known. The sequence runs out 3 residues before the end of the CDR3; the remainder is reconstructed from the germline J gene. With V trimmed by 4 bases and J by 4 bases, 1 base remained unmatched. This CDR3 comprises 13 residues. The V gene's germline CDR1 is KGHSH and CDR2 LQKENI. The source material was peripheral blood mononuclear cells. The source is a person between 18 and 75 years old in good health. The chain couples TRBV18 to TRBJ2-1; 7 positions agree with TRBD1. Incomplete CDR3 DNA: TGTGCCAGCTCACTGGGACAGTACAATGAG. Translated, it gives CASSLGQYNE. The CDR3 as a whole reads CASSLGQYNEQFF.